The following is a TCR beta chain sequence with its context. Its target is unknown. This sample was included in a study of cytomegalovirus exposure and HLA in healthy donors. The PCR employed 60 Vbeta primers together with 13 Jbeta primers. The table came from immunoSEQ multiplex PCR; TCRdb's copy has only in-frame clones and leaves some out. The sample lists around 110,000 clones, 55% to 65% occurring once. CDR1 is SGHVS and CDR2 is FQNEAQ in the germline V gene. The CDR3 is made up of 15 amino acids. V was clipped by 5 bases and J by 7 bases; unmatched bases: 9. Broader study findings: Earlier analysis found most TCR beta V segments productive about 90% or about 30% of the time. Accurate prediction of HLA-A and HLA-B alleles (for most subjects) was reportedly achieved from TCR beta sequences.

The receptor was derived from a woman in her 30s in good health and CMV-seronegative. Sequencing used PBMCs. The chain recombines TRBV7-8 with TRBJ2-1, with 9 bases identical to TRBD2. Here the CDR3 DNA reads TGTGCCAGCAGCGATGGACTAGCGAATGGGAATGAGCAGTTCTTC. Residues: CASSDGLANGNEQFF.